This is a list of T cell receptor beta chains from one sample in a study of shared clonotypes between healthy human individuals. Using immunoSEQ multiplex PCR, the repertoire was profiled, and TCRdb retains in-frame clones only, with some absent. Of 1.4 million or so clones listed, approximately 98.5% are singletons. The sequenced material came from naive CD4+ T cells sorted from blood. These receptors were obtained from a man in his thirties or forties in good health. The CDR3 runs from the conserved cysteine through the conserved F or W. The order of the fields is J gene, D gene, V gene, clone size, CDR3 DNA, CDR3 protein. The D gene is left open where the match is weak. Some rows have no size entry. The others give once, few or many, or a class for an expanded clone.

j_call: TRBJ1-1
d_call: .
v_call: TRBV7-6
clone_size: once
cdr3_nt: TGTGCCAGCAGCACACAAAACGTGGGCACTGAAGCTTTCTTT
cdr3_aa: CASSTQNVGTEAFF

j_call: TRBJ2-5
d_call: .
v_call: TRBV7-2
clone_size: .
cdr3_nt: TGTGCCAGCAGCACAGTGTCGGAGACCCAGTACTTC
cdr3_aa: CASSTVSETQYF

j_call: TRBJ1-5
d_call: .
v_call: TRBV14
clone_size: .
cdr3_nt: TGTGCCAGCAGCGTTTCCAATCAGCCCCAGCATTTT
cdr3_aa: CASSVSNQPQHF

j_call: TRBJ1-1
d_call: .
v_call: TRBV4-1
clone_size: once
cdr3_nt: TGCGCCAGCAGCCAAGCTTCAGCTAACACTGAAGCTTTCTTT
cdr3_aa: CASSQASANTEAFF

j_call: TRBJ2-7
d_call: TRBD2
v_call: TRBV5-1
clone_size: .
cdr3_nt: TGCGCCAGCAGCGTCCAGGGACTAGAGTTTGCCGAGCAGTACTTC
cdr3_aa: CASSVQGLEFAEQYF

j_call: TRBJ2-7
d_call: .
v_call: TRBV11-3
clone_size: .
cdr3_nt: TGTGCCATTGGGGGAGGAAAACAGGGCTCCTACGAGCAGTACTTC
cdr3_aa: CAIGGGKQGSYEQYF

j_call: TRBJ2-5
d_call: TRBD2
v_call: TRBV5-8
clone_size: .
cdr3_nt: TGTGCCAGCAGCTTTCGCGGGAGAGGAGTTCTCCAGTACTTC
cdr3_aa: CASSFRGRGVLQYF

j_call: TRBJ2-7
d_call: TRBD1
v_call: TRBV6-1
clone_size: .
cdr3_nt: TGTGCCAGCAGTGATCGCCCACAGGGGGAGCAGTACTTC
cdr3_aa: CASSDRPQGEQYF

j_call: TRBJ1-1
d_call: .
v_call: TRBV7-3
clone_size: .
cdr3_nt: TGTGCCAGCAGCATAGGGCGAAACACTGAAGCTTTCTTT
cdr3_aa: CASSIGRNTEAFF

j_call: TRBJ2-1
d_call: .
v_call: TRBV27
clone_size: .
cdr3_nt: TGTGCCAGCAGTCCTCTCTCCGGACTTGGATCCTACAATGAGCAGTTCTTC
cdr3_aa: CASSPLSGLGSYNEQFF

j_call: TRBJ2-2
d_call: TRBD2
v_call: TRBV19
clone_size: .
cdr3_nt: TGTGCCAGTGTCACTAGCGGGAGGAATACCGGGGAGCTGTTTTTT
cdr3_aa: CASVTSGRNTGELFF

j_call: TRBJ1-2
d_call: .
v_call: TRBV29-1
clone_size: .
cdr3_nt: TGCAGCGTTGAAGCCGGGAGGGGATATGGCTACACCTTC
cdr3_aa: CSVEAGRGYGYTF

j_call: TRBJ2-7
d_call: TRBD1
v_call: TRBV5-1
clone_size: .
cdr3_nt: TGCGCCAGCAGCCCTGGACAGGGGGCCGACGAGCAGTACTTC
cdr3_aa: CASSPGQGADEQYF

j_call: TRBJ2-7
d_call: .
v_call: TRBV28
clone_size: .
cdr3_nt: TGTGCCAGCAGTAATCGGGGAGCCTACGAGCAGTACTTC
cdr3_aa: CASSNRGAYEQYF

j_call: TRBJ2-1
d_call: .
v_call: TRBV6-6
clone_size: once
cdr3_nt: TGTGCCAGCAGCCAAGCTAGTAGCATCCTCAATGAGCAGTTCTTC
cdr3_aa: CASSQASSILNEQFF

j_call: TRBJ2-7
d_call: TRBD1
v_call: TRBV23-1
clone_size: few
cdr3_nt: TGCGCCAGCAGGACAGGGGACGAGCAGTACTTC
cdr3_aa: CASRTGDEQYF

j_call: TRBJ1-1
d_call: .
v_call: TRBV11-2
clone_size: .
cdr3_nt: TGTGCCAGCAGCTTAGCCCCGGGGGGGATCCGGGACACTGAAGCTTTCTTT
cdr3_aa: CASSLAPGGIRDTEAFF

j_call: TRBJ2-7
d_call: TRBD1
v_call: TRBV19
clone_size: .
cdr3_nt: TGTGCCAGTAGTACGTCCGGGACAGGGGGCCACGAAGGCCACGAGCAGTACTTC
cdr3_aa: CASSTSGTGGHEGHEQYF

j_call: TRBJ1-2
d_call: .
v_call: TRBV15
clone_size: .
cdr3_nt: TGTGCCACCAGCAGAGGAGCGGAAGCTTGGGGGTTAGCTAACTATGGCTACACCTTC
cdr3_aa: CATSRGAEAWGLANYGYTF

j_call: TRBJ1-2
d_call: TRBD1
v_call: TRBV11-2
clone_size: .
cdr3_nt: TGTGCCAGCAGCTTAGATCCGGGACAGAGACATGGCTACACCTTC
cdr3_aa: CASSLDPGQRHGYTF

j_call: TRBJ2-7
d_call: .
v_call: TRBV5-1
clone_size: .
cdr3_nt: TGCGCCAGCAGTACCGGGACAACAACCTACGAGCAGTACTTC
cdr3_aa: CASSTGTTTYEQYF

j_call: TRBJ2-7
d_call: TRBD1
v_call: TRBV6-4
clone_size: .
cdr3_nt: TGTGCCAGCAGGGGGGACAGGGTCTACGAGCAGTACTTC
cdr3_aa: CASRGDRVYEQYF

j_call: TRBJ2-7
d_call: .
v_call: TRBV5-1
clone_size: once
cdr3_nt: TGCGCCAGCAGCCCGCACACCAGAAAGGGGGGAGACGAGCAGTACTTC
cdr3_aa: CASSPHTRKGGDEQYF

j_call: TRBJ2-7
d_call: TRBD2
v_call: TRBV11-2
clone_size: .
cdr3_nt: TGTGCCAGCAGCTTAGGACAAATGCGGGAGCGGTACGAGCAGTACTTC
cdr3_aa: CASSLGQMRERYEQYF

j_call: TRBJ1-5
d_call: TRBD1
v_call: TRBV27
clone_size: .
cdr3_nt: TGTGCCAGCAGTTTAGGGACAGGGGCCCATCAGCCCCAGCATTTT
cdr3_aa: CASSLGTGAHQPQHF

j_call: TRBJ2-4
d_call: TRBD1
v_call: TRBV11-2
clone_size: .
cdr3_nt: TGTGCCAGCAGGTCGGAACAGGGGGGAAACATTCAGTACTTC
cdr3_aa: CASRSEQGGNIQYF